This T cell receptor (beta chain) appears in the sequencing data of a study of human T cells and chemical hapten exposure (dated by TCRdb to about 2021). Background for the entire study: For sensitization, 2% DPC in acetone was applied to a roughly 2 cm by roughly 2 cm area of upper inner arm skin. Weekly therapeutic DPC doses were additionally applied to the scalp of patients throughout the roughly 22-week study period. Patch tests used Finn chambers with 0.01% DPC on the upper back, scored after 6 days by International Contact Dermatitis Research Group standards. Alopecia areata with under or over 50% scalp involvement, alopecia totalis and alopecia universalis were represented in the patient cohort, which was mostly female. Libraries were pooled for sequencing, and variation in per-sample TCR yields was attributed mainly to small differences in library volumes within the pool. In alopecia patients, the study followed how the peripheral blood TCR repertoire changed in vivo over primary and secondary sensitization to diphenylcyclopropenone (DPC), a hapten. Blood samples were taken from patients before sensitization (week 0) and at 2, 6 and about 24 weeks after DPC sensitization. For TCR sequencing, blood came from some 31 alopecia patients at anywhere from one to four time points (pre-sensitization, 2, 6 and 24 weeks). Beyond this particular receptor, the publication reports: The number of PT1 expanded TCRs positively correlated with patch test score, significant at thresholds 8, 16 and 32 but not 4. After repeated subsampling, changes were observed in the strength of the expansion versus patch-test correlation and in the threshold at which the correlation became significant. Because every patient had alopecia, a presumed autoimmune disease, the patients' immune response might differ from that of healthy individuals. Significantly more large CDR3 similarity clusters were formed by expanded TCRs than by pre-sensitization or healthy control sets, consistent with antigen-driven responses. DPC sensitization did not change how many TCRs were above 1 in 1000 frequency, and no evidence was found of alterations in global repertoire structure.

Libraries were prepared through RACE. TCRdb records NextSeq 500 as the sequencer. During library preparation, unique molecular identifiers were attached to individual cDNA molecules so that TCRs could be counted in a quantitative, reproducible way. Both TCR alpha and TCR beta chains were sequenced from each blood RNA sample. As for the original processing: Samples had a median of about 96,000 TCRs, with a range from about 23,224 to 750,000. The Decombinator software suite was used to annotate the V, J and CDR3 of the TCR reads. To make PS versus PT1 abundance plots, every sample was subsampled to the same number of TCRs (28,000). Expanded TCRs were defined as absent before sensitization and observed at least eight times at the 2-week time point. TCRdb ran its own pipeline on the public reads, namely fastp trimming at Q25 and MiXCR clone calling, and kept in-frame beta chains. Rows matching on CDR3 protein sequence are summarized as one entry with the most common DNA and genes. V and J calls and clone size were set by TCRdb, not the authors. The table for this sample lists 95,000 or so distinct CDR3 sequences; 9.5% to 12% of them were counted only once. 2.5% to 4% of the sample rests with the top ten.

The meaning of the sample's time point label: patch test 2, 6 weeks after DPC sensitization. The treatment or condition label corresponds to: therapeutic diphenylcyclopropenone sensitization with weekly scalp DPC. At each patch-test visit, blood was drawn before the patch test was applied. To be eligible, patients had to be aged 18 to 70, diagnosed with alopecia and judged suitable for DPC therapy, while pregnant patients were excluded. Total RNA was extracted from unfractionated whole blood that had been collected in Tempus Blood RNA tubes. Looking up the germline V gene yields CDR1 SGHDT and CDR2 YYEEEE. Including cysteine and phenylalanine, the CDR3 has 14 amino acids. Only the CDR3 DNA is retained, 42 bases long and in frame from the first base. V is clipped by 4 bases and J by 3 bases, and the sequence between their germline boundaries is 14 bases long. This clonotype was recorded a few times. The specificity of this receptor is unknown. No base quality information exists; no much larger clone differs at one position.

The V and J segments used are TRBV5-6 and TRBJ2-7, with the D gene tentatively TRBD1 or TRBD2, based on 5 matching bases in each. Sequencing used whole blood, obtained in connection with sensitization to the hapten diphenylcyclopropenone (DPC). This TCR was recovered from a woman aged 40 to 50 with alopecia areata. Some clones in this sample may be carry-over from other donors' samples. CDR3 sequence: CASSRVGTLYEQYF. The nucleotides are TGTGCCAGCAGCCGGGTAGGGACCCTCTACGAGCAGTACTTC.